One and the same sample provided the 30 T cell receptor beta chains below, sequenced in a study of radiotherapy plus CTLA-4 blockade in lung cancer. Assay used: immunoSEQ multiplex PCR; TCRdb lists only in-frame clones, some missing. The sample includes about 77,000 clones, around 74% of them seen just once. Sequences were derived from peripheral blood, sampled from a patient treated with radiotherapy plus ipilimumab. These receptors all come from a human donor with non-small cell lung cancer whose response to radiotherapy plus ipilimumab could not be evaluated.

The V and J genes are TRBV30 and TRBJ1-5, with a tentative D call TRBD1 (5 bases). Germline CDR1 GTSNPN, CDR2 SVGIG (reference sequence). V shed 4 bases and J shed 9 bases, with 16 bases lying between them. CDR3 length equals 13 residues. The CDR3 sequence is CAWNMQGQGPQHF. CDR3 nucleotides: TGTGCCTGGAACATGCAGGGCCAGGGGCCCCAGCATTTT.

The DNA of the CDR3 is TGTGCCAGCAGCCCCCCAACTGGAACAGAGTTTGTTGTTTATGGCTACACCTTC. Translated: CASSPPTGTEFVVYGYTF. The chain carries TRBV4-2 and TRBJ1-2; no clear D. The CDR3 contains 18 residues. Trimming took 4 bases from V and 5 from J, leaving 26 bases between them. CDR1 is LGHNA and CDR2 is YNFKEQ in the germline V gene.

The chain employs TRBV4-1 and TRBJ2-5; 10 bases map to TRBD2. The CDR3 extends over 17 amino acids. After removal of 4 bases from V and 1 base from J, the junction contained 9 bases not matched to a gene. Germline CDR1 is MGHRA and CDR2 is YSYEKL. CDR3 protein: CASSLRQGTSVQETQYF. CDR3 DNA sequence: TGCGCCAGCAGCCTTAGACAGGGGACTAGCGTCCAAGAGACCCAGTACTTC.

This clone was counted a few times. This chain links TRBV28 with TRBJ2-5; the match to TRBD1 covers 7 bases. The CDR3 extends over 14 amino acids. V was clipped by 6 bases and J by 0 bases; unmatched bases: 4. The V gene's germline CDR1 is MDHEN and CDR2 SYDVKM. CDR3 in amino acids: CASSQGQYQETQYF. The DNA for the CDR3 is TGTGCCAGCAGCCAGGGACAGTACCAAGAGACCCAGTACTTC.

The chain recombines TRBV7-2 with TRBJ1-4; D is uncertain. Trimming cost V 2 bases and J 8 bases, with 12 bases left between them. Germline V gene lookup returns CDR1 SGHTA and CDR2 FQGNSA. The CDR3 consists of 14 residues. The CDR3: CASSLNGIGEKLFF. In DNA form, the CDR3 reads TGTGCCAGCAGCTTAAACGGGATAGGGGAAAAACTGTTTTTT.

The chain carries TRBV10-3 and TRBJ2-5; possible D gene TRBD2, 6 bases. Germline values: CDR1 ENHRY, CDR2 SYGVKD. The CDR3 contains 13 residues. V shed 3 bases and J shed 2 bases, with 7 bases lying between them. The CDR3 reads CAISEREQETQYF. The DNA of the CDR3 is TGTGCCATCAGTGAACGGGAGCAAGAGACCCAGTACTTC.

This clone was seen ten or more times. This chain joins TRBV2 and TRBJ2-7; D uncertain. Trimming stripped 3 bases from V and 1 base from J, with 4 bases between. Per the germline V gene, CDR1 is SNHLY and CDR2 is FYNNEI. The CDR3 is made up of 12 amino acids. CDR3 in amino acids: CASSEQSYEQYF. CDR3 coding DNA: TGTGCCAGCAGTGAGCAGTCCTACGAGCAGTACTTC.

The table lists this clone with a count of one. At one end the junction does not follow the germline gene, possibly because of a read error. This chain uses TRBV5-6 with TRBJ2-1, with 9 positions matching TRBD2. Germline V gene data show CDR1 as SGHDT and CDR2 as YYEEEE. This CDR3 is built from 14 residues. Written as DNA, the CDR3 is TGTGCCAGCAGCATAAGACTAGCGGCGGAGATAAAACTCTTC. This gives the protein CASSIRLAAEIKLF.

Only one count was recorded for this clone. V is TRBV5-4 and J is TRBJ2-3; tentatively, D is TRBD2 (6 bases). V was clipped by 0 bases and J by 1 base, with 12 bases between them. This CDR3 is 16 amino acids long. The germline CDR1 and CDR2 sequences are SGHNT and YYREEE (reference sequence). The CDR3 nucleotides read TGTGCCAGCAGCTTGGTTGTAGCGGCCGGCACAGATACGCAGTATTTT. Its translation is CASSLVVAAGTDTQYF.

The chain recombines TRBV18 with TRBJ1-4, with TRBD1 as a possible D gene (6 bases). The length of the CDR3 is 16 residues. Trimming removed 3 bases from V and 3 bases from J, with 14 bases in between. Germline V gene sequence: CDR1 KGHSH, CDR2 LQKENI. For the CDR3, the DNA is TGTGCCAGCTCACCGCGGCAGGGGAGGGCTAATGAAAAACTGTTTTTT. Its protein is CASSPRQGRANEKLFF. Supplemented by reference TRBV18 and TRBJ1-4, the full variable domain reads NAGVMQNPRHLVRRRGQEARLRCSPMKGHSHVYWYRQLPEEGLKFMVYLQKENIIDESGMPKERFSAEFPKEGPSILRIQQVVRGDSAAYFCASSPRQGRANEKLFFGSGTQLSVL.

The rearrangement uses TRBV4-2 and TRBJ2-3; D is ambiguous. CDR3 length: 16 amino acids. Trimming took 8 bases from V and 0 from J, leaving 18 bases between them. The germline CDR1 and CDR2 sequences are LGHNA and YNFKEQ. CDR3 sequence reads: CASGEARQRSTDTQYF. CDR3 coding DNA: TGTGCCAGCGGAGAGGCGCGGCAGCGAAGCACAGATACGCAGTATTTT.

V is TRBV7-9 and J is TRBJ1-5; D is undetermined. The CDR3 consists of 17 residues. Per germline, CDR1 SEHNR and CDR2 FQNEAQ (reference sequence). Trimming pared 6 bases from V and 5 bases from J, leaving 23 bases between. The chain's CDR3 is CASSPLGLSGMDQPQHF. In DNA form, the CDR3 reads TGTGCCAGCAGTCCACTGGGGTTATCGGGAATGGATCAGCCCCAGCATTTT.

The chain uses TRBV9 and TRBJ2-7, with D maybe TRBD2 (6 bases). This CDR3 contains 14 residues. Trimming removed 4 bases at V and 2 bases at J, with 13 bases between. Germline values: CDR1 SGDLS, CDR2 YYNGEE. DNA for the CDR3: TGTGCCAGCAGCCCGCGGACTACACCCTACGAGCAGTACTTC. Its translation: CASSPRTTPYEQYF. Combining the CDR3 with reference TRBV9 and TRBJ2-7 gives the whole variable domain DSGVTQTPKHLITATGQRVTLRCSPRSGDLSVYWYQQSLDQGLQFLIQYYNGEERAKGNILERFSAQQFPDLHSELNLSSLELGDSALYFCASSPRTTPYEQYFGPGTRLTVT.

The J gene is TRBJ2-6, the V gene TRBV28; 7 positions agree with TRBD1. Trimming took 4 bases from V and 1 from J; bases not matched to a gene: 4. CDR1 is MDHEN and CDR2 is SYDVKM in the germline V gene. The length of the CDR3 is 16 residues. CDR3 loop: CASSSSRGSGANVLTF. CDR3 sequence (DNA): TGTGCCAGCAGTTCGAGCAGGGGGTCTGGGGCCAACGTCCTGACTTTC.

This clone was observed a single time. This chain connects TRBV19 to TRBJ2-7; 9 bases align to TRBD2. Germline values: CDR1 LNHDA, CDR2 SQIVND (reference sequence). The trim removed 5 bases at V and 5 bases at J, leaving 10 bases unmatched. CDR3 length: 15 amino acids. The CDR3 DNA sequence: TGTGCCAGTAGTTACAATGCGGGAGGGTTTCACGAGCAGTACTTC. Translated: CASSYNAGGFHEQYF.

The chain joins TRBV28 to TRBJ1-5; D not resolved. The CDR3 loop spans 12 amino acids. Germline assignment: CDR1 MDHEN and CDR2 SYDVKM. The V and J ends lost 6 bases and 4 bases respectively, with 7 bases between them. The CDR3 loop is CASRTANQPQHF. DNA for the CDR3: TGTGCCAGCAGAACAGCTAATCAGCCCCAGCATTTT. Looking up the rest from reference TRBV28 and TRBJ1-5 gives the full variable domain: DVKVTQSSRYLVKRTGEKVFLECVQDMDHENMFWYRQDPGLGLRLIYFSYDVKMKEKGDIPEGYSVSREKKERFSLILESASTNQTSMYLCASRTANQPQHFGDGTRLSIL.

The chain recombines TRBV7-2 with TRBJ2-1; 12 bases fit TRBD2. V lost 0 bases, J lost 5 bases, and 2 bases stayed unmatched. The CDR3 is made up of 16 amino acids. Germline CDR1 reads SGHTA; CDR2 reads FQGNSA. The CDR3 DNA follows: TGTGCCAGCAGCTTAGCGGGGACTAGCGGGCACAATGAGCAGTTCTTC. It is translated as CASSLAGTSGHNEQFF.

The chain is built from TRBV19 and TRBJ2-2; D call uncertain. The CDR3 has 10 residues. In germline, CDR1 is LNHDA, CDR2 SQIVND (reference sequence). The V end lost 4 bases, the J end lost 13 bases, and 7 bases lay between the germline ends. The DNA of the CDR3 is TGTGCCAGTAGTAGCCGAGTGCTGTTTTTT. Its translation is CASSSRVLFF.

Worth noting for this clone: Relative to the germline gene, one junction end is altered; a read error may explain this. V usage is TRBV13 and J usage is TRBJ2-2; 7 bases agree with TRBD2. Germline V gene sequence: CDR1 PRHDT, CDR2 FYEKMQ (reference sequence). The CDR3 covers 14 residues. In DNA, the CDR3 is TGTGCCAGCAGCCCCGGACTCCCCTGGCGGGAGCTGCTTTTT. Protein product: CASSPGLPWRELLF.

This chain links TRBV18 with TRBJ2-5; D remains ambiguous. Trimming left V 2 bases short and J 5 bases short, with 15 bases between. Germline V gene sequence: CDR1 KGHSH, CDR2 LQKENI. The CDR3 has 15 amino acids. This CDR3 is CASSPLGQQAETQYF. The DNA for the CDR3 is TGTGCCAGCTCACCATTAGGCCAGCAAGCGGAGACCCAGTACTTC. Combining the CDR3 with reference TRBV18 and TRBJ2-5 gives the whole variable domain NAGVMQNPRHLVRRRGQEARLRCSPMKGHSHVYWYRQLPEEGLKFMVYLQKENIIDESGMPKERFSAEFPKEGPSILRIQQVVRGDSAAYFCASSPLGQQAETQYFGPGTRLLVL.

The chain uses TRBV4-2 and TRBJ2-3, with TRBD2 matching over 9 bases. V shed 4 bases and J 3 bases; nucleotides not matched to a gene: 11. This CDR3 is 17 amino acids long. CDR1 and CDR2 from the germline V gene are LGHNA and YNFKEQ. CDR3 amino acids: CASSPWGAGGKTDTQYF. The CDR3 bases are TGTGCCAGCAGCCCTTGGGGAGCGGGGGGCAAAACAGATACGCAGTATTTT.

The chain uses TRBV21-1 and TRBJ2-3; the D segment call TRBD2 is taken from the table without a DNA check. TRBV21-1 is noted as a pseudogene. This CDR3 has 19 residues. This CDR3 is CASSKVFMASGVSTDTQYF. Written as DNA, the CDR3 is TGTGCCAGCAGCAAAGTATTTATGGCTAGCGGGGTTAGCACAGATACGCAGTATTTT.

The rearrangement uses TRBV12-5 and TRBJ2-7; the match to TRBD1 covers 11 bases. CDR1 LGHNT and CDR2 FRNRAP come from the germline V gene. The CDR3 totals 16 residues. J was trimmed by 6 bases and V by 1 base; bases with no gene match: 8. CDR3 nucleotides: TGTGCTAGTGGTTTGGCCCGGACAGGGGGCTGGGGCGAGCAGTACTTC. Translating gives CASGLARTGGWGEQYF.

The sample holds a few counts of this clone. CDR3 loop: CASSLGGHTDTQYF. For the CDR3, the DNA is TGTGCCAGCAGTTTGGGGGGGCACACAGATACGCAGTATTTT. The gene calls are TRBV28 and TRBJ2-3; TRBD2 is a possible D gene (7 bases). V dropped 3 bases and J dropped 2 bases, with 9 bases sitting between them. This CDR3 has 14 amino acids. The germline CDR1 and CDR2 sequences are MDHEN and SYDVKM.

The V call is TRBV30, the J call TRBJ2-7, with TRBD2 matching 13 bases. Germline V gives CDR1 GTSNPN, CDR2 SVGIG (reference sequence). The CDR3 is 15 residues long. The CDR3 spells CATRTSGSPSYEQYF. DNA for the CDR3: TGTGCAACCAGGACTAGCGGGAGCCCATCCTACGAGCAGTACTTC.

The gene calls are TRBV30 and TRBJ1-6; D gene uncertain. CDR1 is GTSNPN and CDR2 is SVGIG in the germline V gene (reference sequence). This CDR3 region has 12 residues. Between the trimmed V and J ends, which lost 0 bases and 15 bases, there was a span of 12 bases. CDR3 residues: CAWSVVGSGLHF. DNA of the CDR3: TGTGCCTGGAGTGTCGTTGGTTCCGGCCTCCACTTT.

This clone has only a few counts. The chain links TRBV2 to TRBJ1-1; 10 bases fit TRBD1. Germline V gene lookup returns CDR1 SNHLY and CDR2 FYNNEI. J gave up 4 bases and V 5 bases, and 7 bases lay outside the gene matches. The CDR3 is 15 amino acids. CDR3 coding DNA: TGTGCCAGCAGTCCGGACAGGGGGAGCACCACTGAAGCTTTCTTT. Its protein product is CASSPDRGSTTEAFF.

V is TRBV2 and J is TRBJ2-1; 7 bases line up with TRBD2. With 2 bases clipped from V and 2 bases from J, the junction kept 6 bases outside the gene matches. CDR3 length: 16 amino acids. CDR1 SNHLY and CDR2 FYNNEI come from the germline V gene. The CDR3 loop is CASSEWGGETYNEQFF. Here the CDR3 DNA reads TGTGCCAGCAGTGAATGGGGGGGGGAAACCTACAATGAGCAGTTCTTC.

This chain connects TRBV14 to TRBJ2-5, with D perhaps TRBD1 (6 bases). The V gene's germline CDR1 is SGHDN and CDR2 FVKESK. V lost 4 bases to trimming and J lost 2 bases, with 8 bases between them. CDR3 length equals 13 residues. The CDR3 DNA reads TGTGCCAGCAGCCCAGGGGTTCAAGAGACCCAGTACTTC. It specifies CASSPGVQETQYF.

V usage is TRBV10-3 and J usage is TRBJ1-2; tentative D call: TRBD1 (6 bases). The CDR3 consists of 14 residues. The V gene lost 4 bases and the J gene lost 2 bases, with 11 bases spanning the gap. Germline assignment: CDR1 ENHRY and CDR2 SYGVKD. CDR3 in DNA: TGTGCCATCAGTGCCTCAGGGGAGAACTATGGCTACACCTTC. It specifies CAISASGENYGYTF.